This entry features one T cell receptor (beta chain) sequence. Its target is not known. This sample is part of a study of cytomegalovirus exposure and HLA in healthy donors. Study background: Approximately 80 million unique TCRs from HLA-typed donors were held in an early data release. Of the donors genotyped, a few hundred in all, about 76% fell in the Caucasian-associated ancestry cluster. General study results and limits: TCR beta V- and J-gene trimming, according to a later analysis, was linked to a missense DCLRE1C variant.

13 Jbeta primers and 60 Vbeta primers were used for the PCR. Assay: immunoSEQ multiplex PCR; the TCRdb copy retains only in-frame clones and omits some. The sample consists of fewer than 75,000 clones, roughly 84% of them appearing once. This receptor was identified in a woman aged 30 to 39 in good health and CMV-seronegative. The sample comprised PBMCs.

Here the CDR3 reads CASSQPPGQGARSGYTF. The CDR3 bases are TGCGCCAGCAGCCAACCTCCGGGACAGGGGGCGCGGAGTGGCTACACCTTC. This chain connects TRBV4-1 to TRBJ1-2; 12 positions agree with TRBD1. The CDR3 has 17 residues. The germline V gene encodes CDR1 MGHRA and CDR2 YSYEKL. V was pared by 2 bases and J by 7 bases, with 11 bases of the junction left unmatched.